The sequence of this TCR beta chain was determined in a study of cytomegalovirus exposure and HLA in healthy donors (dated by TCRdb to the late 2010s). Concerning the study at large: According to an earlier analysis of around 600 of the donors, about 180 million T cells yielded 90 million to 140 million unique TCR beta sequences and about 300 Gb of sequence data. Roughly 300 gigabases of sequencing data and tens of millions of unique TCR sequences were included in an early release covering about 620 HLA-typed donors. Of the roughly 410 genotyped donors, 70% to 90% were placed in the genetic ancestry cluster associated with self-reported Caucasian donors. The aim of the study was to test whether cataloging public T cell receptors could identify signatures of past pathogen exposure. The study used immunosequencing to profile the T cell repertoires of under 700 subjects and linked those repertoires to cytomegalovirus serostatus. A separate validation cohort of some 130 different subjects was used in addition to the roughly 700-subject first cohort. The study combined high-throughput TCR immunosequencing, statistical association of individual TCRs with disease status, and machine learning to predict cytomegalovirus infection status. A later analysis re-analyzed previously published TCR beta repertoires from roughly 690 donors and added high-resolution HLA genotyping to study TCR occurrence patterns. Rather than using new phenotypic data, the later analysis identified candidate immune exposures from TCR beta sequences and from how often those sequences occurred across donors. An earlier analysis of more than 450 of the donors used high-throughput TCR beta sequencing to judge whether each TCR beta V gene segment behaved as functional or pseudogenic. Donor age, sex, ethnicity and CMV serostatus were compiled alongside the repertoire data. In a later genetic analysis, genome-wide SNP genotypes for about three fifths of the 666 donors were used, and that subset was treated as a discovery cohort. All discovery cohort repertoires had been generated on a single sequencing platform. HLA typing covered class I and class II loci at four-digit resolution. The number of typed donors differed by locus: about 620-640 for A, B, C, DRB1 and DQB1; some 500 for DQA1; fewer than 610 for DPA1; and some 470 for DPB1. Four or five DR-DQ haplotypes were treated as single units for association and clustering because of strong linkage in the cohort. Among 300 to 500 genotyped donors of the cohort, an average of about 220,000 unique TCR beta nucleotide sequences was sequenced per donor, of which 15% to 20% were non-productive.

The library was produced with the immunoSEQ multiplex PCR assay. A mixture of 60 forward primers for TCR Vbeta segments and 13 reverse primers for TCR Jbeta segments was used in the multiplex PCR. The CDR3 region of rearranged TCR beta genes was amplified from genomic DNA by a multiplex PCR assay. Amplified TCR beta libraries were sequenced as 87-base-pair reads on the Illumina HiSeq System. The paper's processing steps were these. A later analysis tallied approximately 87 million unique TCR beta chains across the 640 or so repertoires, and approximately 11 million of those chains were shared by two or more donors. To remove PCR and sequencing errors, raw reads were error-corrected and collapsed into unique sequences using a nearest-neighbor algorithm that merged closely related sequences. To assign V, D and J gene segments, CDR3 sequences were aligned to IMGT reference sequences. For a sequence to be retained, at least a six-nucleotide match to both a V gene segment and a J gene segment was required. A rearrangement was called productive if the CDR3 had no stop codons and remained in frame with V and J, and every other rearrangement was called non-productive. CDR3 was defined according to IMGT convention as the region running from the second conserved V-encoded cysteine to the conserved J-encoded phenylalanine. The earlier analysis of 500 to 650 of the donors excluded any sequence lacking an unambiguous match to a single V gene segment. In an earlier analysis of 587 of the donors, V segments were called functional above 56.7% productive rearrangements and were called segregating when the between-donor standard deviation exceeded 5%. To diagnose cytomegalovirus status from the catalog of TCR beta chain sequences, a statistical classification framework was built. In a later analysis, TCR nucleotide sequences were compared against IMGT/GENE-DB human TR gene sequences so that V and J genes could be assigned. The TCRdist pipeline was used in a later analysis to assign CDR3 sequences and most-parsimonious VDJ recombination scenarios. In a later analysis, each TCR beta chain was defined by its CDR3 amino acid sequence together with its V-gene family, and reads without a unique V-gene family were excluded. To address suspected cross-contamination and a sequencing artifact, a later analysis removed approximately 590 highly shared, low-generation-probability nucleotide sequences. In a later analysis, a clonal expansion index was calculated for each public chain from normalized within-repertoire ranks of inferred template counts. Generation probabilities in a later analysis came from a VDJ recombination model fitted to out-of-frame rearrangements, and those results were checked against IGoR. In a later analysis, hypergeometric tests were used to score TCR-TCR, TCR-HLA and TCR-CMV co-occurrence, with a repertoire-size bias correction applied to TCR pairs. False discovery rates were estimated in a later analysis by permuting HLA or CMV assignments 20 times. In a later analysis, co-occurring TCRs were grouped using DBSCAN, with TCRdist sequence similarity added in when clustering inside HLA-allele-positive subsets. Co-occurrence clustering excluded repertoires with fewer than 30,000 or more than 120,000 public chains, plus five with anomalous nucleotide sharing. TCRdb re-hosts the immuneACCESS table, in-frame sequences only. Its copies lack some clones; in the studies checked, an unresolved V gene accounts for under half of them, and the cause for the rest is not known. V and J calls and clone size are copied from that table; D and trimming were computed from the DNA. The sample yields around 200,000 clones; about 80% were counted once. The top ten clones comprise around 1.4% of the sample.

Here is what the overall study found, with its caveats: The classifier was reported to diagnose cytomegalovirus status with high specificity and sensitivity in both the original cohort and the validation cohort. A few of the identified cytomegalovirus-associated TCR beta chains were confirmed in vitro to be specific for cytomegalovirus antigens. The study listed approximately 160 TCR beta chains as associated with cytomegalovirus. When HLA alleles, especially DR and DQ, strongly co-occurred, TCR associations were difficult to assign to individual alleles. Correlated functional status among segregating V segments might be attributable to linkage disequilibrium, but an unknown experimental factor could not be ruled out. Compared with the roughly 700-donor mean, donors in an Asian-associated ancestry cluster had fewer N-insertions in productive TCRs, according to a later genetic analysis. A further reported finding was that TCR beta sequences accurately predicted the HLA-A and HLA-B alleles for most subjects in the first cohort. According to the authors, the approach could potentially be generalized to other disease states and immunological phenotypes. Because some donors lacked HLA typing at each locus, the association tests relied only on the typed subset. The earlier analysis of nearly 600 of the donors excluded 15 to 20 rarely observed V segments, including chromosome 9 orphons, because counts were too low. A later analysis associated 15,000 to 20,000 TCR beta sequences with specific HLA alleles at a false discovery rate of 0.05. Immune exposure information for the cohort was limited to CMV serostatus. An earlier analysis of approximately 540 of the donors showed that most TCR beta V segments appeared in productive rearrangements either about 90% or about 30% of the time, which broadly matched IMGT annotations. Compared with equally common non-associated chains, HLA-associated TCR beta chains in a later analysis were more clonally expanded and had lower generation probabilities. This cohort had only TCR beta chains sequenced, and the lack of alpha or paired-chain data limited which features could be detected. In a later analysis, several top co-occurrence clusters were reported to appear linked to parvovirus B19, influenza, CMV and Epstein-Barr virus. According to a later analysis, most CMV-associated TCR beta chains appeared to be HLA-restricted, and the HLA associations seemed to be driven largely by CMV exposure. Most TCR sequences were observed very rarely across donors, whereas some public TCRs were present in many individuals. In a later analysis, the rate of TCR association differed among HLA loci, with DRB1 alleles having the most associated TCRs and HLA-C alleles having the fewest. Presence/absence analyses assumed roughly uniform sequencing depth across donors, an assumption that may not hold. V-gene and J-gene trimming of TCR beta chains was associated with a missense DCLRE1C variant in a later genetic analysis, and the association was replicated in an independent cohort. A cluster of highly shared sequence variants was judged likely to be a technical artifact of the sequencing pipeline.

With regard to this clone: The antigen it binds to is not known. The input lacks base qualities; no much larger clone sits a single base away.

The cohort consisted of hundreds of healthy bone marrow donors. At the time of sampling, all cohort members were nominally healthy, though unrecorded immune exposures were likely present. The donor tested CMV seronegative and was one of the 352 seronegative cohort members. Every donor gave a peripheral blood sample, and the peripheral blood mononuclear cells from that sample were used for TCR beta sequencing. The Qiagen DNeasy Blood Extraction Kit was used to extract genomic DNA from the blood cell samples. The sample comprised PBMCs. This receptor was obtained from a girl aged 5-17 years in good health and CMV-seronegative.

This receptor carries the CDR3 CASSNRTGRYGYTF. The sequenced DNA: TGTGCCAGCAGCAATCGGACAGGGCGCTATGGCTACACCTTC. This chain joins TRBV7-2 to TRBJ1-2; 8 of the junction bases match TRBD1. After removal of 5 bases from V and 4 bases from J, the junction retains 6 bases not matched to a gene. From the germline V gene, CDR1 is SGHTA and CDR2 is FQGNSA. Taken from cysteine to phenylalanine, the CDR3 has 14 residues. The only DNA kept is the CDR3, 42 bases in frame from the first base.